Ten or more counts support the clone carrying this TCR beta chain. CDR3-region Arm-PCR and iRepertoire HTBI primers produced the TCR beta libraries. In TCRdb, the multiplex PCR reads were re-called with MiXCR into one record per CDR3 protein. The repertoire holds some 250,000 distinct CDR3 sequences, with 18% as singletons. The data were taken from a study of regulatory T cells in long-lasting Graves disease. Whole-study context: Prior antithyroid drug treatment in newly diagnosed Graves' patients lasted under 3 months.

Documented time point: newly diagnosed GD, antithyroid drugs for less than 3 months. Construction of the TCR library relied on RNA isolated from PBMCs. Germline loops: CDR1 MNHEY, CDR2 SVGAGI. The V and J ends lost 0 bases and 1 base respectively, with 3 bases between them. The CDR3 runs 13 residues. These same data were also listed under a study on T cells in Graves' hyperthyroidism and ophthalmopathy. That report notes: For the diagnoses, clinical symptoms, serum thyroxine and TRAb, thyroid ultrasound and orbital computed tomography were used. During a first-round RT-PCR of the TCR CDR3, the HTBI primer set was used.

The rearrangement links TRBV6-5 to TRBJ1-1; D gene ambiguous. The sequences come from peripheral blood mononuclear cells (PBMCs), collected at new diagnosis, from a patient treated with antithyroid drugs. The receptor was derived from a woman aged 25 to 45 with Graves disease. CDR3 in amino acids: CASSYSTNTEAFF. In nucleotides, the CDR3 is TGTGCCAGCAGTTACTCCACGAACACTGAAGCTTTCTTT.